This TCR beta chain appears in the sequencing data of a study of blood T cells in healthy people across ages. About the study: Per two T cells, about one barcoded beta molecule was captured through template switching. Study outcomes and limitations: In these data, TCR beta diversity tracked strongly with naive T cell percentage.

This CDR3 has 15 residues. The V segment lost 2 bases and the J segment 4 bases; nucleotides outside the gene matches: 3. Germline CDR1 reads SGDLS; CDR2 reads YYNGEE. A second PCR of 7 to 11 cycles used a sample-barcoded 5' primer and a J-beta primer mix. MiXCR was run by TCRdb on the 5' RACE reads, yielding one entry per CDR3 protein. The sample records approximately 1.5 million distinct CDR3 sequences, around 35% being singletons. A remark on this clonotype: What it recognizes is unknown.

The specimen was blood. This receptor was obtained from a woman aged 30 to 39 in good health. The chain combines TRBV9 with TRBJ2-1, with 10 bases that match TRBD1. CDR3 sequence: CASSVRDRGYNEQFF. As DNA, the CDR3 is TGTGCCAGCAGCGTCCGGGACAGGGGTTACAATGAGCAGTTCTTC.